The 19 T cell receptor beta chains given below trace back to one sample, sequenced in a study of control samples from healthy donors and cancer patients. Profiled with immunoSEQ multiplex PCR; TCRdb holds only in-frame clones, not every one. The table shows roughly 89,000 clones, with roughly nine tenths occurring only once. The sequencing sample was made of blood. These receptors were obtained from a man between 45 and 60 years old in good health.

The chain links TRBV7-9 to TRBJ2-7; 8 bases line up with TRBD1. Germline loops: CDR1 SEHNR, CDR2 FQNEAQ (reference sequence). The V gene end was trimmed by 3 bases and the J gene end by 2 bases; junction bases not matched to a gene: 6. The CDR3 covers 15 residues. The CDR3 spells CASSFPGQVPYEQYF. In DNA, the CDR3 is TGTGCCAGCAGCTTTCCGGGACAGGTACCCTACGAGCAGTACTTC.

V is TRBV2 and J is TRBJ1-1, with TRBD1 as a possible D gene (6 bases). Trimming removed 4 bases from V and 6 bases from J, with 12 bases in between. Germline values: CDR1 SNHLY, CDR2 FYNNEI. CDR3 size: 13 residues. CDR3 sequence reads: CASSGTGWSEAFF. For the CDR3, the DNA is TGTGCCAGCAGTGGTACAGGGTGGTCTGAAGCTTTCTTT.

The rearrangement joins TRBV18 to TRBJ2-7; TRBD1 matches 9 bases. The CDR3 has 14 amino acids. Germline CDR1 is KGHSH and CDR2 is LQKENI. V was pared by 3 bases and J by 3 bases, with 3 bases of the junction left unmatched. Here the CDR3 reads CASSPSGQGYEQYF. DNA for the CDR3: TGTGCCAGCTCACCTTCGGGACAGGGCTACGAGCAGTACTTC. Based on the CDR3 plus reference TRBV18 and TRBJ2-7, the full variable domain is NAGVMQNPRHLVRRRGQEARLRCSPMKGHSHVYWYRQLPEEGLKFMVYLQKENIIDESGMPKERFSAEFPKEGPSILRIQQVVRGDSAAYFCASSPSGQGYEQYFGPGTRLTVT.

This clone was seen only once. This sequence joins TRBV5-6 and TRBJ1-3, with D uncertain. Trimming removed 0 bases from V and 8 bases from J, with 3 bases in between. From germline, CDR1 is SGHDT and CDR2 YYEEEE. The CDR3 is 11 amino acids. This chain's CDR3 is CASSLGDTIYF. The CDR3 bases are TGTGCCAGCAGCTTGGGGGACACCATATATTTT.

The chain is built from TRBV18 and TRBJ2-2; D is unresolved. This CDR3 contains 14 residues. Germline V lookup: CDR1 KGHSH, CDR2 LQKENI. The V and J ends lost 3 bases and 0 bases respectively, with 5 bases between them. In DNA form, the CDR3 reads TGTGCCAGCTCACCTGACACGAACACCGGGGAGCTGTTTTTT. Protein product: CASSPDTNTGELFF.

This chain connects TRBV7-8 to TRBJ1-2; TRBD1 is a possible D gene (6 bases). This CDR3 is 14 amino acids long. Germline loops: CDR1 SGHVS, CDR2 FQNEAQ. Trimming pared 0 bases from V and 6 bases from J, leaving 11 bases between. CDR3: CASSLAEQGHGYTF. The CDR3 DNA sequence: TGTGCCAGCAGCTTAGCCGAACAGGGTCATGGCTACACCTTC.

J is TRBJ2-4 and V is TRBV3-1 (or the pseudogene TRBV3-2); D ambiguous. The CDR3 runs to 15 residues. V was cut by 3 bases and J by 3 bases, with 12 bases left in between. CDR1 and CDR2 (germline): LGHDT, YNNKEL (reference sequence). In DNA form, the CDR3 reads TGTGCCAGCAGCCACAGTGTTGTCAGCAAAAACATTCAGTACTTC. Its translation: CASSHSVVSKNIQYF.

The chain has TRBV30 and TRBJ1-1, with a tentative D call TRBD1 (6 bases). Looked up from germline, CDR1 is GTSNPN and CDR2 is SVGIG (reference sequence). The V end was cut by 4 bases, the J end by 0 bases, with 18 bases between. This CDR3 region has 16 residues. The chain's CDR3 is CAWTSGALLMNTEAFF. CDR3 sequence (DNA): TGTGCCTGGACATCAGGGGCACTACTGATGAACACTGAAGCTTTCTTT.

The chain is built from TRBV5-1 and TRBJ2-5, with D possibly matching TRBD1 (5 bases). V lost 3 bases and J lost 2, with 14 bases in between. CDR3 length equals 15 residues. The germline CDR1 and CDR2 sequences are SGHRS and YFSETQ. CDR3 amino acids: CASSSSSPGQETQYF. The CDR3 DNA sequence: TGCGCCAGCAGCTCTTCCTCCCCAGGGCAAGAGACCCAGTACTTC.

This chain joins TRBV6-5 and TRBJ1-2; no reliable D call. The V gene lost 5 bases and the J gene lost 5 bases, with 9 bases spanning the gap. In germline, CDR1 is MNHEY, CDR2 SVGAGI. The CDR3 is made up of 12 amino acids. CDR3 bases: TGTGCCAGCAGTCTTGGTGGATATGGCTACACCTTC. The encoded protein is CASSLGGYGYTF.

The rearrangement links TRBV4-3 to TRBJ1-2, with a weak D call TRBD1 (5 bases). This CDR3 has 14 amino acids. CDR1 and CDR2 (germline): LGHNA, YSLEER. V dropped 1 base and J dropped 8 bases, with 14 bases sitting between them. The CDR3 reads CASSQVRSRGGYTF. In DNA form, the CDR3 reads TGCGCCAGCAGCCAAGTCCGGTCGCGGGGGGGCTACACCTTC.

The rearrangement uses TRBV5-4 and TRBJ2-5; 12 bases align to TRBD2. The CDR3 spans 15 residues. Germline V lookup: CDR1 SGHNT, CDR2 YYREEE (reference sequence). V trimming: 3 bases; J trimming: 3 bases; junction bases outside the gene matches: 3. DNA for the CDR3: TGTGCCAGCAGCTCGGGACTAGCGGGTAAAGAGACCCAGTACTTC. Its protein product is CASSSGLAGKETQYF.

The chain combines TRBV6-5 with TRBJ2-7; D is possibly TRBD1 or TRBD2 (6 bases each). V was trimmed by 2 bases and J by 7 bases, leaving 18 bases between them. From germline, CDR1 is MNHEY and CDR2 SVGAGI. The CDR3 is made up of 15 amino acids. CDR3 in amino acids: CASSYATGTPREQYF. Here the CDR3 DNA reads TGTGCCAGCAGTTACGCAACAGGGACTCCGAGGGAGCAGTACTTC.

The CDR3 region is CASRVAYEQYF. DNA of the CDR3: TGTGCCAGCCGAGTCGCCTACGAGCAGTACTTC. The rearrangement joins TRBV2 to TRBJ2-7; D remains ambiguous. Germline lookup yields CDR1 SNHLY and CDR2 FYNNEI. V was clipped by 8 bases and J by 2 bases, with 7 bases between them. The CDR3 is 11 amino acids. The complete variable domain, with remaining parts taken from reference TRBV2 and TRBJ2-7, reads EPEVTQTPSHQVTQMGQEVILRCVPISNHLYFYWYRQILGQKVEFLVSFYNNEISEKSEIFDDQFSVERPDGSNFTLKIRSTKLEDSAMYFCASRVAYEQYFGPGTRLTVT.

The chain links TRBV5-1 to TRBJ2-5; 8 bases align to TRBD1. V gave up 2 bases and J gave up 5 bases; unmatched junction bases: 5. Germline CDR1 reads SGHRS; CDR2 reads YFSETQ. The CDR3 is made up of 14 amino acids. The CDR3 is CASSFGRGQETQYF. The DNA of the CDR3 is TGCGCCAGCAGCTTCGGCAGGGGGCAGGAGACCCAGTACTTC.

V usage is TRBV30 and J usage is TRBJ2-7; no definite D call. Per the germline V gene, CDR1 is GTSNPN and CDR2 is SVGIG (reference sequence). The CDR3 sequence is 13 residues long. The V end lost 0 bases, the J end lost 7 bases, and 13 bases lay between the germline ends. The CDR3 is CAWSVSSPGEQYF. CDR3 in DNA: TGTGCCTGGAGTGTCTCCTCCCCTGGGGAGCAGTACTTC.

The rearrangement uses TRBV25-1 and TRBJ1-1; D is unclear. Germline CDR1 reads MGHDK; CDR2 reads SYGVNS. The CDR3 is 16 amino acids. V gave up 2 bases and J gave up 2 bases, with 15 bases separating them. CDR3 region: CASSEGAEFFNTEAFF. CDR3 nucleotides: TGTGCCAGCAGTGAAGGCGCGGAATTCTTTAACACTGAAGCTTTCTTT.

V usage is TRBV9 and J usage is TRBJ2-1; 8 positions agree with TRBD2. CDR1 and CDR2 (germline): SGDLS, YYNGEE. Trimming cost V 0 bases and J 1 base; bases outside gene matches: 27. The CDR3 has 24 residues. CDR3 coding DNA: TGTGCCAGCAGCGTAGGGCTCGGTCGACTGACTAGCGCCAACCCTAGGAGTTCCTACAATGAGCAGTTCTTC. It specifies CASSVGLGRLTSANPRSSYNEQFF. The whole variable domain, remainder taken from reference TRBV9 and TRBJ2-1, is DSGVTQTPKHLITATGQRVTLRCSPRSGDLSVYWYQQSLDQGLQFLIQYYNGEERAKGNILERFSAQQFPDLHSELNLSSLELGDSALYFCASSVGLGRLTSANPRSSYNEQFFGPGTRLTVL.

The rearrangement uses TRBV11-2 and TRBJ1-2; D gene ambiguous. The V gene's germline CDR1 is SGHAT and CDR2 FQNNGV. The V end was cut by 1 base, the J end by 10 bases, with 16 bases between. The CDR3 length is 14 residues. The CDR3 coding sequence is TGTGCCAGCAGCTTAGCTCAAGACGGGAAGGACTACACCTTC. Its translation: CASSLAQDGKDYTF. The whole variable domain, filled in from reference TRBV11-2 and TRBJ1-2, reads EAGVAQSPRYKIIEKRQSVAFWCNPISGHATLYWYQQILGQGPKLLIQFQNNGVVDDSQLPKDRFSAERLKGVDSTLKIQPAKLEDSAVYLCASSLAQDGKDYTFGSGTRLTVV.